What follows are 24 T cell receptor beta chains derived from one specimen sequenced in a study of T cell responses to AZD1222 COVID-19 vaccine. Produced via immunoSEQ multiplex PCR; TCRdb's table is partial and in-frame only. The table lists approximately 70,000 clones, about nine tenths of them singletons. The specimen was peripheral blood, collected on day 0 of AZD1222 vaccination. These receptors came from an adult in good health.

V and J are TRBV6-5 and TRBJ1-2, with D unclear. CDR1 MNHEY and CDR2 SVGAGI come from the germline V gene. The CDR3 runs 13 residues. V dropped 6 bases and J dropped 4 bases, with 12 bases sitting between them. CDR3 nucleotide sequence: TGTGCCAGCAGCATGGCGGGGAGCTATGGCTACACCTTC. Its protein product is CASSMAGSYGYTF.

The chain links TRBV6-5 to TRBJ2-5; 9 nucleotides match TRBD2. The CDR3 loop spans 15 amino acids. J was trimmed by 1 base and V by 8 bases; bases with no gene match: 8. Germline V CDR1 and CDR2: MNHEY, SVGAGI. The CDR3 DNA reads TGTGCCAGCCATACTAGCGGGCGCAGCCAAGAGACCCAGTACTTC. This sequence encodes CASHTSGRSQETQYF.

V is TRBV7-2 and J is TRBJ1-3; D remains ambiguous. The CDR3 runs to 14 residues. V was trimmed by 5 bases and J by 0 bases, leaving 8 bases between them. Germline V gene data show CDR1 as SGHTA and CDR2 as FQGNSA. DNA for the CDR3: TGTGCCAGCAGCCTTACCCCCTCTGGAAACACCATATATTTT. Translation: CASSLTPSGNTIYF.

The V gene is TRBV5-1, the J gene TRBJ2-5; D remains unclear. The CDR3 is made up of 11 amino acids. The V end was cut by 6 bases, the J end by 2 bases, with 5 bases between. The germline gives CDR1 SGHRS, CDR2 YFSETQ. CDR3 in amino acids: CASKRQETQYF. CDR3 nucleotides: TGCGCCAGCAAAAGGCAAGAGACCCAGTACTTC.

The V gene is TRBV7-3, the J gene TRBJ2-1; unclear D gene. Trimming took off 5 bases at V and 8 bases at J, with 13 bases between the two ends. Germline V gene data show CDR1 as SGHTA and CDR2 as FQGTGA. This CDR3 is built from 13 residues. CDR3 sequence (DNA): TGTGCCAGCAGCGCCTCAAGTGAGCATGAGCAGTTCTTC. It specifies CASSASSEHEQFF.

The chain carries TRBV28 and TRBJ2-2; D is ambiguous. Germline V CDR1 and CDR2: MDHEN, SYDVKM. Trimming removed 2 bases at V and 4 bases at J, with 11 bases between. This CDR3 is built from 15 residues. The CDR3 coding sequence is TGTGCCAGCAGTTTACTCCGGCAGATCACCGGGGAGCTGTTTTTT. This translates into CASSLLRQITGELFF.

V and J are TRBV19 and TRBJ1-5; D gene unclear. CDR1 is LNHDA and CDR2 is SQIVND in the germline V gene (reference sequence). The CDR3 totals 12 residues. Trimming removed 8 bases at V and 2 bases at J, with 7 bases between. CDR3 nucleotides: TGTGCCAGTTCCTCGGGCAATCAGCCCCAGCATTTT. It is translated as CASSSGNQPQHF.

V and J are TRBV6-6 and TRBJ1-3; D may be TRBD1 (6 bases). The CDR3 is 16 amino acids. V lost 4 bases and J 0 bases, leaving 13 bases between the germline ends. Germline-derived CDR1 and CDR2 are MNHNY and SVGAGI (reference sequence). The CDR3 nucleotides are TGTGCCAGCAGTTCCCAGGGGTTCTCCTCTGGAAACACCATATATTTT. Residues: CASSSQGFSSGNTIYF.

The chain joins TRBV18 to TRBJ1-4, with D unclear. Trimming stripped 3 bases from V and 8 bases from J, with 10 bases between. This CDR3 spans 13 amino acids. Germline V gene data show CDR1 as KGHSH and CDR2 as LQKENI. The CDR3 region is CASSPEMGEKLFF. DNA for the CDR3: TGTGCCAGCTCACCTGAAATGGGCGAAAAACTGTTTTTT.

The chain recombines TRBV11-3 with TRBJ2-1, with 12 bases lining up with TRBD2. The germline gives CDR1 SGHNT, CDR2 YENEEA. V gave up 4 bases and J gave up 5 bases; unmatched junction bases: 3. CDR3 size: 15 residues. As DNA, the CDR3 is TGTGCCAGCAGCTGGACTAGCGGGACGGACAATGAGCAGTTCTTC. Translation gives CASSWTSGTDNEQFF.

This chain connects TRBV19 to TRBJ1-5, with TRBD1 matching over 11 bases. The germline V gene encodes CDR1 LNHDA and CDR2 SQIVND (reference sequence). This CDR3 contains 14 residues. V shed 8 bases and J 6 bases; nucleotides not matched to a gene: 6. The CDR3 is CASGDGQGAQPQHF. In DNA, the CDR3 is TGTGCCAGTGGGGATGGACAGGGGGCTCAGCCCCAGCATTTT.

The CDR3 DNA sequence: TGTGCCAGCAGTCGTGTTGGGAGTACGCAGTATTTT. This gives the protein CASSRVGSTQYF. The rearrangement joins TRBV28 to TRBJ2-3; TRBD2 is a possible D gene (5 bases). Per germline, CDR1 MDHEN and CDR2 SYDVKM. V dropped 5 bases and J dropped 8 bases, with 11 bases sitting between them. This CDR3 has 12 residues.

This chain uses TRBV10-3 with TRBJ1-6; 9 bases line up with TRBD1. J lost 7 bases, V lost 3 bases, and 1 base had no gene match. The CDR3 length is 14 residues. The V gene's germline CDR1 is ENHRY and CDR2 SYGVKD. CDR3 bases: TGTGCCATCAGTGACGACAGGGGGAATTCACCCCTCCACTTT. As protein: CAISDDRGNSPLHF.

The chain employs TRBV30 and TRBJ1-2; TRBD1 might be the D (5 bases). Germline V CDR1 and CDR2: GTSNPN, SVGIG (reference sequence). The V and J ends lost 2 bases and 1 base respectively, with 8 bases between them. The CDR3 length is 13 residues. The CDR3 DNA is TGTGCCTGGAGTCTCCAGGGTAACTATGGCTACACCTTC. This codes for CAWSLQGNYGYTF.

The V and J genes are TRBV6-5 and TRBJ2-1, with 11 bases aligning to TRBD2. V was pared by 6 bases and J by 7 bases, with 5 bases of the junction left unmatched. Germline V gene lookup returns CDR1 MNHEY and CDR2 SVGAGI. CDR3 length: 14 residues. CDR3 DNA: TGTGCCAGCAGCACTAGCGGGGGCCGAAATGAGCAGTTCTTC. Translating it yields CASSTSGGRNEQFF.

The rearrangement joins TRBV30 to TRBJ1-1, with D hard to call. This CDR3 is 13 amino acids long. With 0 bases removed from V and 1 base from J, the gap between germline ends came to 6 bases. Germline lookup yields CDR1 GTSNPN and CDR2 SVGIG (reference sequence). CDR3 loop: CAWSVLGNTEAFF. CDR3 sequence (DNA): TGTGCCTGGAGTGTACTGGGGAACACTGAAGCTTTCTTT.

The DNA of the CDR3 is TGTGCCAGCTCACCATCACCGGGACCAAAGAACACCGGGGAGCTGTTTTTT. Protein product: CASSPSPGPKNTGELFF. The gene calls are TRBV18 and TRBJ2-2; tentatively, D is TRBD1 or TRBD2 (5 bases each). V was trimmed by 2 bases and J by 1 base, leaving 14 bases between them. Germline V gene sequence: CDR1 KGHSH, CDR2 LQKENI. CDR3 length equals 17 residues.

The rearrangement links TRBV28 to TRBJ1-3; no reliable D call. V dropped 3 bases and J dropped 1 base, with 4 bases sitting between them. The CDR3 totals 13 residues. The germline V gene encodes CDR1 MDHEN and CDR2 SYDVKM. The CDR3 DNA reads TGTGCCAGCAGTTTCCGGTCTGGAAACACCATATATTTT. It translates to CASSFRSGNTIYF.

This clone was counted between two and nine times. The CDR3: CASGLVPDGGTLTDTQYF. CDR3 DNA sequence: TGTGCTAGTGGTTTGGTACCGGATGGGGGGACGCTCACAGATACGCAGTATTTT. V gene TRBV12-5 combines with J gene TRBJ2-3; D is possibly TRBD2 (6 bases). CDR1 LGHNT and CDR2 FRNRAP come from the germline V gene. V was trimmed by 0 bases and J by 2 bases, leaving 18 bases between them. The CDR3 totals 18 residues. Full variable domain (missing parts from reference TRBV12-5 and TRBJ2-3): DARVTQTPRHKVTEMGQEVTMRCQPILGHNTVFWYRQTMMQGLELLAYFRNRAPLDDSGMPKDRFSAEMPDATLATLKIQPSEPRDSAVYFCASGLVPDGGTLTDTQYFGPGTRLTVL.

This clone was counted once. This chain joins TRBV28 and TRBJ1-2, with 7 bases fitting TRBD1. V shed 3 bases, J shed 8 bases, and the junction held 9 bases outside the gene matches. Germline V lookup: CDR1 MDHEN, CDR2 SYDVKM. The CDR3 spans 14 residues. The CDR3 nucleotides read TGTGCCAGCAGTTTTGCACAGGGGCCCAGGGGCTACACCTTC. The encoded protein is CASSFAQGPRGYTF.

The chain links TRBV28 to TRBJ2-2; possibly TRBD2 for D (6 bases). The CDR3 length is 17 residues. V gave up 2 bases and J gave up 0 bases, with 13 bases separating them. The germline CDR1 and CDR2 sequences are MDHEN and SYDVKM. The CDR3 sequence: CASSLLRGTSNTGELFF. Written as DNA, the CDR3 is TGTGCCAGCAGTTTACTACGGGGGACTTCGAACACCGGGGAGCTGTTTTTT.

This chain uses TRBV9 with TRBJ1-6; the D is unclear. Germline CDR1 SGDLS, CDR2 YYNGEE. The V and J ends lost 4 bases and 0 bases respectively, with 11 bases between them. The CDR3 has 16 amino acids. As DNA, the CDR3 is TGTGCCAGCAGCTTGGACGCGAGCTCCTATAATTCACCCCTCCACTTT. Encoded protein: CASSLDASSYNSPLHF.

The rearrangement links TRBV28 to TRBJ2-3, with TRBD1 matching 8 bases. Germline-derived CDR1 and CDR2 are MDHEN and SYDVKM. V gave up 6 bases and J gave up 2 bases; unmatched junction bases: 7. The CDR3 spans 15 residues. CDR3 coding DNA: TGTGCCAGCAGCCCCGGGACAGGAAACACAGATACGCAGTATTTT. Encoded protein: CASSPGTGNTDTQYF.

The rearrangement links TRBV10-3 to TRBJ2-7; 9 bases are a match to TRBD1. The CDR3 runs to 14 residues. Per the germline V gene, CDR1 is ENHRY and CDR2 is SYGVKD. J gave up 3 bases and V 3 bases, and 3 bases lay outside the gene matches. CDR3 DNA sequence: TGTGCCATCAGTGACCGGGACAGGGTCTACGAGCAGTACTTC. It specifies CAISDRDRVYEQYF.